This record concerns one T cell receptor (beta chain) sequence. Its antigen is undetermined. The sequencing template was cDNA reverse transcribed from extracted RNA. This table comes from immunoSEQ multiplex PCR, and its TCRdb copy is limited to in-frame clones, with some not included. The sample yields approximately 180,000 clones, approximately 56% seen once. The germline V gene has CDR1 SEHNR and CDR2 FQNEAQ (reference sequence). The CDR3 covers 16 residues. V was trimmed by 0 bases and J by 2 bases, leaving 11 bases between them. This specimen comes from a study of CD8+ T cells in alopecia areata. Study-wide findings and caveats: Greater clonality was observed in lesional scalp samples, especially alopecia totalis/universalis, versus normal scalp.

This chain joins TRBV7-9 and TRBJ2-1; D possibly matches TRBD1 or TRBD2 (5 bases each). The input for sequencing was CD4+ T cells sorted from blood, taken at week 0. The clonotype comes from a human donor with alopecia areata. CDR3 nucleotides: TGTGCCAGCAGCTTAGCGAGGGCAGGGACCTACAATGAGCAGTTCTTC. It specifies CASSLARAGTYNEQFF.